These T cell receptor beta chains were read from a single sample in a study of T cell changes during pregnancy in multiple sclerosis. Produced via immunoSEQ multiplex PCR; TCRdb's table is partial and in-frame only. The sample has 60,000 to 75,000 clones, about 90% seen once. The sample was peripheral blood, taken after pregnancy. The receptors come from a female donor with multiple sclerosis, enrolled in a pregnancy study. Each CDR3 is given with its conserved first and last residue. D genes are given only for firm matches. Clone size is given for some rows only: seen once, a few or many times, or a class if the clone is expanded.

>TRBJ2-3|TRBV7-2|TRBD2|.
CASSPKRDGTDTQYF
TGTGCCAGCAGCCCCAAGCGGGATGGCACAGATACGCAGTATTTT
>TRBJ1-5|TRBV28|.|.
CASIVGSHRGNQPQHF
TGTGCCAGCATTGTCGGGTCGCATCGGGGCAATCAGCCCCAGCATTTT
>TRBJ2-7|TRBV30|.|.
CAWSSTIYEQYF
TGTGCCTGGAGTTCAACTATCTACGAGCAGTACTTC
>TRBJ2-7|TRBV6-6|TRBD1|.
CASRGGQGIPEQYF
TGTGCCAGCAGGGGGGGACAGGGAATCCCCGAGCAGTACTTC
>TRBJ2-5|TRBV29-1|TRBD2|.
CSVGGLAGETQYF
TGCAGCGTTGGGGGACTAGCGGGAGAGACCCAGTACTTC
>TRBJ2-3|TRBV5-4|TRBD1|.
CASSSGGDRAGTDTQYF
TGTGCCAGCAGCTCTGGGGGCGACAGGGCCGGCACAGATACGCAGTATTTT
>TRBJ2-7|TRBV28|TRBD1|.
CASSSTGTGGSEQYF
TGTGCCAGCAGTTCAACCGGGACAGGGGGCTCCGAGCAGTACTTC
>TRBJ2-7|TRBV4-3|.|.
CASSQERTGSYEQYF
TGCGCCAGCAGCCAAGAAAGAACCGGGAGCTACGAGCAGTACTTC
>TRBJ1-1|TRBV11-2|.|.
CASSTNRDKAFF
TGTGCCAGCAGCACCAACAGGGACAAAGCTTTCTTT
>TRBJ2-3|TRBV7-2|.|once
CASSSPGWADTQYF
TGTGCCAGCAGCTCCCCAGGCTGGGCGGATACGCAGTATTTT
>TRBJ1-5|TRBV6-1|TRBD1|.
CASSVNTGVNQPQHF
TGTGCCAGCAGTGTCAACACAGGGGTTAATCAGCCCCAGCATTTT
>TRBJ2-2|TRBV28|.|.
CASSLSTGELFF
TGTGCCAGCAGTTTATCGACTGGGGAGCTGTTTTTT
>TRBJ2-7|TRBV7-9|TRBD2|.
CASTPSGSSYEQYF
TGTGCCAGCACACCTAGCGGGAGCTCCTACGAGCAGTACTTC
>TRBJ2-1|TRBV25-1|.|.
CASSALGGSLNEQFF
TGTGCCAGCAGTGCCCTAGGGGGAAGTCTTAATGAGCAGTTCTTC
>TRBJ2-7|TRBV7-2|.|.
CASSRTSRAYEQYF
TGTGCCAGCAGCCGTACGAGTCGAGCCTACGAGCAGTACTTC
>TRBJ1-5|TRBV28|TRBD1|few
CASSPGGYGQPQHF
TGTGCCAGCAGTCCAGGGGGCTACGGTCAGCCCCAGCATTTT
>TRBJ2-7|TRBV7-2|TRBD2|.
CASSFSSGGFSSYEQYF
TGTGCCAGCAGCTTCTCTAGCGGGGGCTTCAGCTCCTACGAGCAGTACTTC
>TRBJ2-7|TRBV27|.|.
CASSKDWTVSYEQYF
TGTGCCAGCAGCAAAGATTGGACAGTCTCCTACGAGCAGTACTTC
>TRBJ2-5|TRBV6-5|TRBD1|.
CASSLQGVLETQYF
TGTGCCAGCAGTCTACAGGGGGTCCTAGAGACCCAGTACTTC
>TRBJ1-5|TRBV5-1|TRBD1|.
CASSTGTGDQPQHF
TGCGCCAGCAGCACCGGGACAGGGGATCAGCCCCAGCATTTT
>TRBJ2-4|TRBV5-1|TRBD1|.
CASSLPGGFNIQYF
TGCGCCAGCAGCTTGCCAGGGGGCTTTAACATTCAGTACTTC
>TRBJ1-2|TRBV18|.|few
CASSLDTANYGYTF
TGTGCCAGCTCACTAGACACAGCTAACTATGGCTACACCTTC
>TRBJ1-1|TRBV10-3|.|.
CAISPSEKGAFF
TGTGCCATCAGTCCTAGCGAGAAGGGAGCTTTCTTT
>TRBJ2-7|TRBV6-1|.|.
CASSSAYEQYF
TGTGCCAGCAGTTCCGCCTACGAGCAGTACTTC
>TRBJ1-1|TRBV6-6|.|.
CASRSLGTEAFF
TGTGCCAGCAGATCCCTCGGGACTGAAGCTTTCTTT
>TRBJ2-2|TRBV5-1|.|.
CASSDPPGHLATGELFF
TGCGCCAGCAGCGATCCCCCAGGGCATTTGGCCACCGGGGAGCTGTTTTTT
>TRBJ1-2|TRBV19|.|once
CASSMEYGYTF
TGTGCCAGTAGTATGGAGTATGGCTACACCTTC
>TRBJ1-2|TRBV4-2|.|.
CASSQSRSGYGYTF
TGTGCCAGCAGCCAGTCCCGGTCAGGCTATGGCTACACCTTC
>TRBJ1-1|TRBV18|.|few
CASSSNDRSENTEAFF
TGTGCCAGCTCATCGAACGACAGGTCGGAGAACACTGAAGCTTTCTTT